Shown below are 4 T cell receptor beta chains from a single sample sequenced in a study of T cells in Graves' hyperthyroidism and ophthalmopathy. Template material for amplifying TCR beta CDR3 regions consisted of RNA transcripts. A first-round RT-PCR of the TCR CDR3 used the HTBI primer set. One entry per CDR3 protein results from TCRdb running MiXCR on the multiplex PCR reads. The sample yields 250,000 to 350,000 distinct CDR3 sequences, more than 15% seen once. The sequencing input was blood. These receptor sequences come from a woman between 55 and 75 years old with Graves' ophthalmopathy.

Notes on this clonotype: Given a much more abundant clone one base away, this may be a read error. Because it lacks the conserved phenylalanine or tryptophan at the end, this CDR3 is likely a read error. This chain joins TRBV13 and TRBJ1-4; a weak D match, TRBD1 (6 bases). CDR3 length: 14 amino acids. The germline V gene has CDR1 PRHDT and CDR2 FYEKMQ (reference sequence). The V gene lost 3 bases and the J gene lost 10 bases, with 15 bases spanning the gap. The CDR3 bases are TGTGCCAGCAGCTTTGGGACAAATTTAGGAAAACTGTTTCTT. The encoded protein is CASSFGTNLGKLFL.

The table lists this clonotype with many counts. CDR3 nucleotides: TGTGCCAGCAGTCATCCGACTAGCGGCACAGATACGCAGTATTTT. The encoded protein is CASSHPTSGTDTQYF. The V gene is TRBV27, the J gene TRBJ2-3; TRBD2 agrees at 8 bases. There are 15 residues in the CDR3. Per the germline V gene, CDR1 is MNHEY and CDR2 is SMNVEV (reference sequence). V gave up 5 bases and J gave up 1 base; unmatched junction bases: 5.

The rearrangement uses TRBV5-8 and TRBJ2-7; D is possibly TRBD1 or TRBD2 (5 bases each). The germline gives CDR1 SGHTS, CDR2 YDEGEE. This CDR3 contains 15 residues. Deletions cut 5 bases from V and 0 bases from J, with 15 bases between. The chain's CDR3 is CASRQWDHSSYEQYF. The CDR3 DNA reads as TGTGCCAGCAGACAATGGGACCACAGCTCCTACGAGCAGTACTTC.

The CDR3 loop reads CASSQVGTAWGNSPLHF. DNA of the CDR3: TGCGCCAGCAGCCAAGTAGGGACAGCCTGGGGTAATTCACCCCTCCACTTT. V is TRBV4-1 and J is TRBJ1-6; 7 bases align to TRBD1. Germline V gene lookup returns CDR1 MGHRA and CDR2 YSYEKL. The CDR3 spans 17 residues. Trimming at V came to 1 base and at J to 6 bases, leaving 9 bases not matched to a gene.